These 24 T cell receptor beta chains were all obtained from the same sample, sequenced in a study of T cell repertoires in cytomegalovirus infection (dated by TCRdb to the late 2010s). Instrument on record: Illumina HiSeq 1500. TCRdb cleaned the public reads at Q25 with fastp, built clones with MiXCR and kept in-frame beta chains. CDR3 protein duplicates are merged, each entry listing the most common genes and DNA. For this sample there are about 530,000 distinct CDR3 sequences; more than 25% appear just once. Of the sample, around 14% falls within the top ten clones. Sequencing used PBMCs. These receptors all come from a human donor in good health (CMV status not recorded). Some clones in this sample may be carry-over from other donors' samples.

This clonotype was found a few times. The chain couples TRBV11-2 to TRBJ1-2, with TRBD1 matching 10 bases. Germline values: CDR1 SGHAT, CDR2 FQNNGV. After removal of 6 bases from V and 10 bases from J, the junction contained 8 bases not matched to a gene. The CDR3 consists of 13 residues. The CDR3 sequence is CASSRVGQGTYTF. The DNA of the CDR3 is TGTGCCAGCAGTCGAGTGGGACAGGGGACCTACACCTTC.

The gene calls are TRBV6-2 or TRBV6-3 and TRBJ1-1; TRBD1 is a possible D gene (6 bases). The CDR3 contains 12 residues. Germline CDR1 MNHEY, CDR2 SVGEGT. V was clipped by 7 bases and J by 5 bases, with 11 bases between them. The CDR3 DNA reads as TGTGCCAGCATAGAACAGGGAACTGAAGCTTTCTTT. Amino acids: CASIEQGTEAFF.

This clonotype was counted between two and nine times. The J gene is TRBJ2-1, the V gene TRBV19, with TRBD2 as a possible D gene (6 bases). The CDR3 totals 15 residues. Between the trimmed V and J ends, which lost 3 bases and 6 bases, there was a span of 15 bases. Per the germline V gene, CDR1 is LNHDA and CDR2 is SQIVND (reference sequence). CDR3 sequence (DNA): TGTGCCAGTAGTATTAACGGGGGATGGCCCAATGAGCAGTTCTTC. It translates to CASSINGGWPNEQFF.

This clonotype was counted only a few times. The chain carries TRBV18 and TRBJ1-6, with TRBD1 as a possible D gene (5 bases). The CDR3 contains 18 residues. Trimming left V 5 bases short and J 0 bases short, with 17 bases between. CDR1 is KGHSH and CDR2 is LQKENI in the germline V gene. The CDR3 here is CASSTRQNASSYNSPLHF. The CDR3 bases are TGTGCCAGCTCAACTCGACAGAATGCGAGCTCCTATAATTCACCCCTCCACTTT.

The V and J genes are TRBV20-1 and TRBJ2-3; TRBD2 aligns across 7 bases. In germline, CDR1 is DFQATT, CDR2 SNEGSKA (reference sequence). There are 15 residues in the CDR3. The junction had 9 bases not matched to a gene; V was cut back by 1 base and J by 5 bases. The CDR3 spells CSARGTRKVKDTQYF. The DNA of the CDR3 is TGCAGTGCTAGAGGGACTAGGAAAGTAAAAGATACGCAGTATTTT.

The J gene is TRBJ2-1, the V gene TRBV5-4; no clear D gene. CDR3 length equals 15 residues. Germline CDR1 reads SGHNT; CDR2 reads YYREEE (reference sequence). With 3 bases removed from V and 0 bases from J, the gap between germline ends came to 10 bases. CDR3 in amino acids: CASSSADYSYNEQFF. Here the CDR3 DNA reads TGTGCCAGCAGCTCAGCAGATTACTCCTACAATGAGCAGTTCTTC.

The chain employs TRBV12-3 or TRBV12-4 and TRBJ1-5, with a possible D match to TRBD1 (6 bases). Trimming removed 6 bases from V and 4 bases from J, with 16 bases in between. CDR3 length: 15 residues. The DNA of the CDR3 is TGTGCCAGCAGCTCCCTGGGGCAGGGGAATCAGCCCCAGCATTTT. Encoded protein: CASSSLGQGNQPQHF.

This clonotype appeared many times. The gene calls are TRBV7-2 and TRBJ1-2; D not resolved. Deletions cut 5 bases from V and 8 bases from J, with 15 bases between. The length of the CDR3 is 13 residues. The germline CDR1 and CDR2 sequences are SGHTA and FQGNSA. CDR3 nucleotide sequence: TGTGCCAGCAGCCAATCCCCGGGGATCGGCTACACCTTC. Protein: CASSQSPGIGYTF.

The chain uses TRBV25-1 and TRBJ1-1, with a tentative D call TRBD1 (5 bases). Per the germline V gene, CDR1 is MGHDK and CDR2 is SYGVNS. The CDR3 consists of 15 residues. Trimming removed 3 bases at V and 0 bases at J, with 11 bases between. The CDR3 DNA follows: TGTGCCAGCAGTGACCCCGGACATCTGAACACTGAAGCTTTCTTT. This codes for CASSDPGHLNTEAFF.

This clonotype has a handful of counts. The V call is TRBV4-3, the J call TRBJ2-2, with TRBD2 as a possible D gene (5 bases). The germline V gene has CDR1 LGHNA and CDR2 YSLEER. The CDR3 has 15 amino acids. V dropped 0 bases and J dropped 6 bases, with 11 bases sitting between them. The CDR3 DNA reads TGCGCCAGCAGCCAAGATCGGTCTAGCCCCGGGGAGCTGTTTTTT. Translation gives CASSQDRSSPGELFF.

The rearrangement joins TRBV10-3 to TRBJ2-3; D uncertain. The V end was cut by 5 bases, the J end by 6 bases, with 9 bases between. The CDR3 is made up of 12 amino acids. CDR1 is ENHRY, CDR2 SYGVKD, per germline. CDR3 nucleotide sequence: TGTGCCATCAGTCCGAGTCCCGATACGCAGTATTTT. Translating gives CAISPSPDTQYF.

The chain recombines TRBV5-5 with TRBJ1-3; tentative D call: TRBD1 (5 bases). The germline gives CDR1 SGHKS, CDR2 YYEKEE (reference sequence). This CDR3 contains 15 residues. Deletions cut 1 base from V and 0 bases from J, with 8 bases between. The CDR3 is CASSLSRVSGNTIYF. The CDR3 coding sequence is TGTGCCAGCAGCTTGAGCAGGGTCTCTGGAAACACCATATATTTT.

This chain joins TRBV4-1 and TRBJ1-2; the D is unclear. Germline V gene sequence: CDR1 MGHRA, CDR2 YSYEKL. The length of the CDR3 is 14 residues. Trimming took off 5 bases at V and 0 bases at J, with 10 bases between the two ends. As DNA, the CDR3 is TGCGCCAGCAGCAAAACGGCGGCTAACTATGGCTACACCTTC. Translating it yields CASSKTAANYGYTF.

This clonotype was recorded once. The junction departs from germline at one end; a sequencing error may be responsible. J is TRBJ2-3 and V is TRBV28; the match to TRBD2 covers 14 bases. This CDR3 region has 12 residues. Germline V gene sequence: CDR1 MDHEN, CDR2 SYDVKM. The DNA for the CDR3 is TGTGCCAGCGCAAATTCAGGGACTAGCGGGGGTTTT. Residues: CASANSGTSGGF.

This chain uses TRBV28 with TRBJ1-5; no definite D call. V lost 2 bases to trimming and J lost 6 bases, with 14 bases between them. Germline assignment: CDR1 MDHEN and CDR2 SYDVKM. CDR3 length equals 15 residues. Here the CDR3 reads CASSLGLMVGQPQHF. The DNA for the CDR3 is TGTGCCAGCAGTTTAGGACTCATGGTAGGTCAGCCCCAGCATTTT.

The rearrangement uses TRBV4-1 and TRBJ2-5; D is perhaps TRBD1 (7 bases). Germline CDR1 reads MGHRA; CDR2 reads YSYEKL. The V end lost 3 bases, the J end lost 2 bases, and 13 bases lay between the germline ends. This CDR3 comprises 15 residues. The CDR3 reads CASSQEGTAQETQYF. The CDR3 nucleotides are TGCGCCAGCAGCCAGGAGGGGACAGCACAAGAGACCCAGTACTTC.

There are many counts of this clonotype. The gene calls are TRBV7-2 and TRBJ2-3; D unclear. CDR3 size: 14 residues. Germline-derived CDR1 and CDR2 are SGHTA and FQGNSA. V was trimmed by 4 bases and J by 3 bases, leaving 11 bases between them. DNA for the CDR3: TGTGCCAGCAGCTCAGGACGTCGAACAGATACGCAGTATTTT. This translates into CASSSGRRTDTQYF.

This clonotype was seen a handful of times. The chain recombines TRBV27 with TRBJ1-1, with TRBD1 matching 7 bases. The CDR3 is 15 amino acids. Trimming cost V 0 bases and J 4 bases; bases outside gene matches: 5. The germline V gene encodes CDR1 MNHEY and CDR2 SMNVEV (reference sequence). CDR3 loop: CASSLSTRGVTEAFF. CDR3 DNA: TGTGCCAGCAGTTTATCTACCAGGGGGGTCACTGAAGCTTTCTTT.

The chain recombines TRBV19 with TRBJ1-1; D may be TRBD1 (5 bases). In germline, CDR1 is LNHDA, CDR2 SQIVND (reference sequence). V dropped 4 bases and J dropped 4 bases, with 25 bases sitting between them. This CDR3 contains 18 residues. CDR3 coding DNA: TGTGCCAGTAGTAACGTCCGAGGGGTTTCATCTCTAGGCACTGAAGCTTTCTTT. Translation: CASSNVRGVSSLGTEAFF.

The V call is TRBV28, the J call TRBJ2-1; no reliable D call. Germline V gene lookup returns CDR1 MDHEN and CDR2 SYDVKM. V was pared by 6 bases and J by 4 bases, with 13 bases between. CDR3 length: 14 amino acids. The CDR3 protein is CASSPHARYNEQFF. The CDR3 DNA reads TGTGCCAGCAGCCCCCACGCGCGGTACAATGAGCAGTTCTTC.

This clonotype has just a few counts. This chain connects TRBV20-1 to TRBJ2-3; no clear D gene. Germline V gives CDR1 DFQATT, CDR2 SNEGSKA (reference sequence). Trimming shortened V by 3 bases and J by 4 bases, and 8 bases separated the two germline ends. The CDR3 contains 12 residues. This CDR3 reads CSARGPADTQYF. CDR3 DNA sequence: TGCAGTGCTAGGGGTCCGGCAGATACGCAGTATTTT.

The chain carries TRBV10-3 and TRBJ2-4, with no clear D. The CDR3 consists of 18 residues. Deletions cut 3 bases from V and 1 base from J, with 19 bases between. CDR1 is ENHRY, CDR2 SYGVKD, per germline. This chain's CDR3 is CAISDLGSTVGAKNIQYF. The CDR3 region has the DNA TGTGCCATCAGTGATCTCGGTTCGACGGTGGGGGCCAAAAACATTCAGTACTTC.

This clonotype appeared a few times. The rearrangement uses TRBV12-3 or TRBV12-4 and TRBJ2-1; D is ambiguous. Trimming took 2 bases from V and 8 from J, leaving 13 bases between them. This CDR3 comprises 14 residues. Here the CDR3 DNA reads TGTGCCAGCAGTTTATCCTCCAGGCCCCATGAGCAGTTCTTC. The encoded protein is CASSLSSRPHEQFF.

The chain links TRBV28 to TRBJ1-2; D call uncertain. This CDR3 region has 18 residues. Per the germline V gene, CDR1 is MDHEN and CDR2 is SYDVKM. Trimming took off 5 bases at V and 8 bases at J, with 30 bases between the two ends. The CDR3 loop is CASSLGAVTDTVSEGYTF. The CDR3 DNA reads as TGTGCCAGCAGTCTCGGAGCAGTCACGGATACAGTCAGTGAAGGCTACACCTTC.